The clone carrying this T cell receptor beta chain has just one count. The protocol was immunoSEQ multiplex PCR, while the TCRdb copy is restricted to in-frame clones and leaves out a portion. The sample records over 65,000 clones, about 89% being singletons. This record belongs to a study of T cell changes during pregnancy in multiple sclerosis. The receptor comes from a female donor with multiple sclerosis, enrolled in a pregnancy study. The starting material was peripheral blood, obtained in the first trimester of pregnancy.

CDR3 in amino acids: CASRRPGPGATGELFF. In DNA form, the CDR3 reads TGTGCCAGCAGACGACCGGGACCGGGAGCCACCGGGGAGCTGTTTTTT. V usage is TRBV28 and J usage is TRBJ2-2; TRBD2 might be the D (6 bases). The CDR3 spans 16 residues. Trimming shortened V by 6 bases and J by 4 bases, and 18 bases separated the two germline ends. Germline CDR1 reads MDHEN; CDR2 reads SYDVKM.